Presented here are 10 T cell receptor beta chains from one specimen sequenced in a study of T-cell memory formation after mild COVID-19. Via MiXCR, TCRdb re-called the 5' RACE reads, giving one row per CDR3 protein. The repertoire holds some 57,000 distinct CDR3 sequences, with 12% as singletons. Sequencing used PBMCs or a T cell subset sorted from them (not recorded which). These receptors all stem from a man between 18 and 29 years old who had mild COVID-19 (a few samples of this study predate the infection). Cell type and time point are not known.

This clonotype was found many times. The rearrangement uses TRBV29-1 and TRBJ2-7; no clear D. The CDR3 has 13 amino acids. Deletions cut 4 bases from V and 1 base from J, with 11 bases between. Germline CDR1 reads SQVTM; CDR2 reads ANQGSEA. The CDR3 region is CSVGGRQSYEQYF. Here the CDR3 DNA reads TGCAGCGTTGGGGGAAGACAATCCTACGAGCAGTACTTC.

This sequence joins TRBV4-3 and TRBJ1-2; D ambiguous. The CDR3 loop spans 15 amino acids. Trimming took 0 bases from V and 4 from J, leaving 12 bases between them. The germline CDR1 and CDR2 sequences are LGHNA and YSLEER. The CDR3 reads CASSQDRVWSYGYTF. The CDR3 nucleotides are TGCGCCAGCAGCCAAGATCGGGTCTGGAGCTATGGCTACACCTTC.

The chain joins TRBV5-1 to TRBJ1-2, with 11 positions matching TRBD1. The germline V gene has CDR1 SGHRS and CDR2 YFSETQ. The CDR3 runs 17 residues. V trimming: 0 bases; J trimming: 6 bases; junction bases outside the gene matches: 10. The DNA for the CDR3 is TGCGCCAGCAGCTTGGATCCTTCCGGGACAGGGGGGAATGGCTACACCTTC. This gives the protein CASSLDPSGTGGNGYTF.

This clonotype was detected only a few times. The chain is built from TRBV5-1 and TRBJ2-5, with 10 bases identical to TRBD1. Looked up from germline, CDR1 is SGHRS and CDR2 is YFSETQ. Losses at the gene ends were 4 bases for V and 2 bases for J; bases not matched to a gene: 5. The CDR3 covers 15 residues. CDR3 coding DNA: TGCGCCAGCAGCCGGACAGGGGGAGGTCAAGAGACCCAGTACTTC. It encodes CASSRTGGGQETQYF.

Ten or more counts support this clonotype. The chain carries TRBV20-1 and TRBJ2-1; 8 positions agree with TRBD2. V trimming: 0 bases; J trimming: 9 bases; junction bases outside the gene matches: 10. From germline, CDR1 is DFQATT and CDR2 SNEGSKA (reference sequence). This CDR3 has 15 amino acids. The CDR3 is CSARDVRTSNGEQFF. CDR3 DNA: TGCAGTGCTAGAGATGTCCGGACTAGCAACGGTGAGCAGTTCTTC.

This rearrangement joins TRBV2 to TRBJ2-7; TRBD1 might be the D (6 bases). The germline gives CDR1 SNHLY, CDR2 FYNNEI. V lost 7 bases and J 0 bases, leaving 10 bases between the germline ends. The CDR3 spans 13 residues. CDR3 nucleotides: TGTGCCAGCACCCGACAGGACTCCTACGAGCAGTACTTC. Protein product: CASTRQDSYEQYF. The full variable domain, rest sourced from reference TRBV2 and TRBJ2-7, is EPEVTQTPSHQVTQMGQEVILRCVPISNHLYFYWYRQILGQKVEFLVSFYNNEISEKSEIFDDQFSVERPDGSNFTLKIRSTKLEDSAMYFCASTRQDSYEQYFGPGTRLTVT.

This chain links TRBV2 with TRBJ2-5, with 8 bases lining up with TRBD2. CDR3 length: 14 residues. J lost 5 bases, V lost 4 bases, and 6 bases had no gene match. Germline V gives CDR1 SNHLY, CDR2 FYNNEI. The DNA of the CDR3 is TGTGCCAGCAGTGTCTCGGGGGGGCCTGAGACCCAGTACTTC. This gives the protein CASSVSGGPETQYF.

This sequence joins TRBV7-9 and TRBJ1-2; weak D call: TRBD1 (6 bases). CDR1 SEHNR and CDR2 FQNEAQ come from the germline V gene (reference sequence). Trimming removed 5 bases at V and 3 bases at J, with 13 bases between. This CDR3 spans 14 amino acids. The CDR3 region is CASSRTGNDYGYTF. The DNA for the CDR3 is TGTGCCAGCAGCCGTACAGGGAACGACTATGGCTACACCTTC. Using reference TRBV7-9 and TRBJ1-2 for the parts outside the CDR3, the full variable domain is DTGVSQNPRHKITKRGQNVTFRCDPISEHNRLYWYRQTLGQGPEFLTYFQNEAQLEKSRLLSDRFSAERPKGSFSTLEIQRTEQGDSAMYLCASSRTGNDYGYTFGSGTRLTVV.

This clonotype was found many times. The chain recombines TRBV12-3 or TRBV12-4 with TRBJ2-3; a possible D gene is TRBD2 (6 bases). V gave up 4 bases and J gave up 2 bases, with 10 bases separating them. This CDR3 has 14 amino acids. In nucleotides, the CDR3 is TGTGCCAGCAGTTACCTAGCGTACACAGATACGCAGTATTTT. It is translated as CASSYLAYTDTQYF.

This clonotype showed up just a few times. The chain links TRBV7-2 to TRBJ2-1; D uncertain. The ends were cut back, 5 bases at V and 7 bases at J, with 6 bases in the middle. CDR3 length: 11 amino acids. Per germline, CDR1 SGHTA and CDR2 FQGNSA. In DNA form, the CDR3 reads TGTGCCAGCAGCCCACGAAATGAGCAGTTCTTC. This translates into CASSPRNEQFF.